This T cell receptor (beta chain) emerged from a study of T cell changes during pregnancy in multiple sclerosis. The germline gives CDR1 GTSNPN, CDR2 SVGIG (reference sequence). Unmatched junction bases numbered 7, after V lost 7 bases and J lost 7 bases. The CDR3 runs 13 residues. Sequencing was performed with immunoSEQ multiplex PCR; in TCRdb, only in-frame clones are kept and a portion is missing. Here the sample spans 75,000 to 95,000 clones, approximately 90% being singletons. The sequence was obtained from a female donor with multiple sclerosis, enrolled in a pregnancy study. Sequences were derived from peripheral blood, sampled before pregnancy. The chain has TRBV30 and TRBJ2-1; 10 bases agree with TRBD2. The CDR3 coding sequence is TGTGCCTTTAAGCGGGAGGGCCGGAATGAGCAGTTCTTC. Translating it yields CAFKREGRNEQFF.